The 32 T cell receptor beta chains below come from one sample, sequenced in a study of blood T cell repertoires in COVID-19. The method was immunoSEQ multiplex PCR; TCRdb's version includes in-frame clones alone and lacks a portion of them. The sample comprises roughly 200,000 clones, 89% of which are singletons, and 5.5% to 7.5% rests with the top ten. Specimen: peripheral blood. The receptors shown here come from a man aged 40-49 years with acute or convalescent COVID-19.

This rearrangement joins TRBV25-1 to TRBJ1-2; possible D gene TRBD1, 6 bases. CDR1 is MGHDK, CDR2 SYGVNS, per germline. CDR3 length: 15 amino acids. Between the trimmed V and J ends, which lost 2 bases and 4 bases, there was a span of 14 bases. For the CDR3, the DNA is TGTGCCAGCAGTGAAGCCCTTGGACAGAGCTATGGCTACACCTTC. This encodes CASSEALGQSYGYTF.

The chain recombines TRBV4-1 with TRBJ2-7; maybe TRBD2 (6 bases). This CDR3 has 16 amino acids. Per the germline V gene, CDR1 is MGHRA and CDR2 is YSYEKL. V was cut by 0 bases and J by 4 bases, with 16 bases left in between. The CDR3 here is CASSQEAAAGSYEQYF. The CDR3 DNA reads as TGCGCCAGCAGCCAAGAGGCAGCCGCGGGGTCGTACGAGCAGTACTTC.

This chain links TRBV5-1 with TRBJ1-2; 9 positions match TRBD1. V lost 0 bases to trimming and J lost 6 bases; unmatched junction nucleotides: 9. The germline gives CDR1 SGHRS, CDR2 YFSETQ. The CDR3 sequence is 16 residues long. CDR3 in amino acids: CASSLGGTGGANGYTF. CDR3 in DNA: TGCGCCAGCAGCTTGGGGGGTACAGGGGGCGCAAATGGCTACACCTTC.

The chain carries TRBV12-3 or TRBV12-4 and TRBJ1-6, with no clear D. CDR3 length: 13 residues. Trimming left V 2 bases short and J 10 bases short, with 9 bases between. The DNA of the CDR3 is TGTGCCAGCAGTTTAATCGGGGAATCACCCCTCCACTTT. This encodes CASSLIGESPLHF.

Here the CDR3 DNA reads TGTGCCAGCAGCTTATCAGGGCCAACTAATTCACCCCTCCACTTT. As protein: CASSLSGPTNSPLHF. This sequence joins TRBV13 and TRBJ1-6; weak D call: TRBD1 (5 bases). V shed 2 bases and J shed 6 bases, with 11 bases lying between them. This CDR3 region has 15 residues. CDR1 and CDR2 (germline): PRHDT, FYEKMQ (reference sequence). The full variable domain, in which reference TRBV13 and TRBJ1-6 provide the parts outside the CDR3, is AAGVIQSPRHLIKEKRETATLKCYPIPRHDTVYWYQQGPGQDPQFLISFYEKMQSDKGSIPDRFSAQQFSDYHSELNMSSLELGDSALYFCASSLSGPTNSPLHFGNGTRLTVT.

Concerning this clone itself: Additional DNA sequences in this sample encode the identical CDR3. The genes are TRBV5-4 and TRBJ2-2; possible D gene TRBD2, 5 bases. Germline V gene data show CDR1 as SGHNT and CDR2 as YYREEE (reference sequence). Deletions cut 0 bases from V and 5 bases from J, with 5 bases between. This CDR3 is built from 13 residues. The CDR3 DNA reads TGTGCCAGCAGCTTGGCGGGAACCGGGGAGCTGTTTTTT. As protein: CASSLAGTGELFF.

The rearrangement links TRBV7-9 to TRBJ2-7, with TRBD2 as a possible D gene (5 bases). This CDR3 has 12 amino acids. Trimming removed 1 base at V and 7 bases at J, with 8 bases between. Germline loops: CDR1 SEHNR, CDR2 FQNEAQ (reference sequence). The CDR3 protein is CASSLDTGEQYF. CDR3 nucleotides: TGTGCCAGCAGCTTAGATACGGGAGAGCAGTACTTC.

The genes are TRBV7-3 and TRBJ2-5, with 11 bases identical to TRBD2. V lost 3 bases, J lost 2 bases, and 5 bases stayed unmatched. This CDR3 spans 16 amino acids. Germline CDR1 and CDR2: SGHTA and FQGTGA. The CDR3 nucleotides are TGTGCCAGCAGCTTGGCTAGCGGGGGGATGCAAGAGACCCAGTACTTC. Protein product: CASSLASGGMQETQYF.

The chain carries TRBV10-1 and TRBJ2-1; tentatively, D is TRBD2 (7 bases). The V end lost 0 bases, the J end lost 3 bases, and 15 bases lay between the germline ends. The CDR3 covers 17 residues. Germline V gives CDR1 WNHNN, CDR2 SYGVQD (reference sequence). CDR3 in DNA: TGCGCCAGCAGTGAGTCCGGGGGGCCCTTCCTCTACAATGAGCAGTTCTTC. Its protein product is CASSESGGPFLYNEQFF.

The chain combines TRBV14 with TRBJ1-1; a weak D match, TRBD1 (6 bases). Germline loops: CDR1 SGHDN, CDR2 FVKESK. V was trimmed by 4 bases and J by 1 base, leaving 16 bases between them. CDR3 length equals 16 residues. CDR3 nucleotides: TGTGCCAGCAGCCTCCGACCCGGACAGCCGAACACTGAAGCTTTCTTT. Residues: CASSLRPGQPNTEAFF.

This sequence joins TRBV2 and TRBJ2-3, with D perhaps TRBD1 (5 bases). This CDR3 has 14 residues. Germline V CDR1 and CDR2: SNHLY, FYNNEI. V gave up 0 bases and J gave up 2 bases, with 6 bases separating them. The CDR3 here is CASSEAGPTDTQYF. CDR3 DNA sequence: TGTGCCAGCAGTGAAGCGGGGCCCACAGATACGCAGTATTTT.

The V gene is TRBV7-6, the J gene TRBJ2-7; D is possibly TRBD2 (6 bases). The CDR3 contains 15 residues. The ends were cut back, 6 bases at V and 0 bases at J, with 15 bases in the middle. CDR1 and CDR2 from the germline V gene are SGHVS and FNYEAQ. CDR3: CASSLQRANSYEQYF. The CDR3 DNA reads TGTGCCAGCAGTCTACAGCGGGCGAACTCCTACGAGCAGTACTTC.

The chain combines TRBV12-2 with TRBJ1-6; TRBD1 is the table's D call, not checked against the DNA. TRBV12-2 is designated a pseudogene. This CDR3 contains 17 residues. The CDR3 bases are TGTGCAAGTCGCTTAGCCCGGGACAGCTACTATAATTCACCCCTCCACTTT. Protein product: CASRLARDSYYNSPLHF.

The V call is TRBV3-1 (or the pseudogene TRBV3-2), the J call TRBJ2-5; no clear D gene. The CDR3 totals 13 residues. Germline V CDR1 and CDR2: LGHDT, YNNKEL (reference sequence). V shed 0 bases and J shed 3 bases, with 5 bases lying between them. CDR3 nucleotide sequence: TGTGCCAGCAGCCAAGAGAGAGAAGAGACCCAGTACTTC. This encodes CASSQEREETQYF.

This chain joins TRBV3-1 (or the pseudogene TRBV3-2) and TRBJ2-7; 9 bases fit TRBD1. Germline CDR1 LGHDT, CDR2 YNNKEL (reference sequence). The CDR3 consists of 14 residues. V lost 5 bases and J lost 4; bases outside the gene matches: 6. The CDR3 DNA reads as TGTGCCAGCAGCTATCCGGGACAGGGTTACGAGCAGTACTTC. It yields the protein CASSYPGQGYEQYF.

The chain has TRBV14 and TRBJ2-6; D not certain. CDR3 size: 15 residues. Germline CDR1 and CDR2: SGHDN and FVKESK. V was pared by 6 bases and J by 0 bases, with 9 bases between. The DNA for the CDR3 is TGTGCCAGCAGTCTCGGGTACTCTGGGGCCAACGTCCTGACTTTC. It translates to CASSLGYSGANVLTF.

The V gene is TRBV19, the J gene TRBJ1-2; tentatively, D is TRBD1 (5 bases). The CDR3 runs 17 residues. Per germline, CDR1 LNHDA and CDR2 SQIVND (reference sequence). V lost 5 bases to trimming and J lost 6 bases, with 25 bases between them. CDR3 sequence (DNA): TGTGCCAGTAGTTTGTCGTGGGCGAGTGGGACTAGGGATGGCTACACCTTC. Its translation: CASSLSWASGTRDGYTF.

The chain is built from TRBV19 and TRBJ1-1; D is possibly TRBD1 (6 bases). Germline V gives CDR1 LNHDA, CDR2 SQIVND (reference sequence). The CDR3 is made up of 15 amino acids. V lost 5 bases, J lost 1 base, and 14 bases lay in between. The CDR3 sequence: CASSVSGTQNTEAFF. The CDR3, as DNA: TGTGCCAGTAGTGTCTCCGGGACACAGAACACTGAAGCTTTCTTT. Full variable domain (rest looked up from reference TRBV19 and TRBJ1-1): DGGITQSPKYLFRKEGQNVTLSCEQNLNHDAMYWYRQDPGQGLRLIYYSQIVNDFQKGDIAEGYSVSREKKESFPLTVTSAQKNPTAFYLCASSVSGTQNTEAFFGQGTRLTVV.

The V call is TRBV5-1, the J call TRBJ2-7; the match to TRBD2 covers 12 bases. The CDR3 loop spans 16 amino acids. V trimming: 0 bases; J trimming: 7 bases; junction bases outside the gene matches: 8. Germline-derived CDR1 and CDR2 are SGHRS and YFSETQ. The CDR3: CASSLAVASGGEEQYF. For the CDR3, the DNA is TGCGCCAGCAGCTTGGCCGTAGCTAGCGGGGGGGAGGAGCAGTACTTC. The full variable domain, with the rest looked up from reference TRBV5-1 and TRBJ2-7, is KAGVTQTPRYLIKTRGQQVTLSCSPISGHRSVSWYQQTPGQGLQFLFEYFSETQRNKGNFPGRFSGRQFSNSRSEMNVSTLELGDSALYLCASSLAVASGGEEQYFGPGTRLTVT.

This clone showed up just once. The CDR3 loop is CASSLGHSNTEAFF. As DNA, the CDR3 is TGTGCCAGCAGCTTAGGACACTCGAACACTGAAGCTTTCTTT. The J gene is TRBJ1-1, the V gene TRBV7-2; D unclear. The V end was cut by 1 base, the J end by 1 base, with 7 bases between. The germline CDR1 and CDR2 sequences are SGHTA and FQGNSA. This CDR3 contains 14 residues.

The CDR3 reads CASSEFSGGAHEQFF. CDR3 sequence (DNA): TGCGCCAGCAGTGAGTTTAGCGGGGGGGCACATGAGCAGTTCTTC. V is TRBV10-2 and J is TRBJ2-1, with 11 bases identical to TRBD2. Germline values: CDR1 WSHSY, CDR2 SAAADI. The ends lost 1 base at V and 8 bases at J; junction bases unmatched: 4. The CDR3 covers 15 residues.

This clone has just a few counts. The V call is TRBV4-3, the J call TRBJ1-1; weak D call: TRBD1 (5 bases). Germline CDR1 reads LGHNA; CDR2 reads YSLEER. The V and J ends lost 4 bases and 2 bases respectively, with 14 bases between them. There are 15 residues in the CDR3. The CDR3 reads CASSPFFDSNTEAFF. CDR3 bases: TGCGCCAGCAGCCCTTTCTTTGACAGCAACACTGAAGCTTTCTTT.

This chain connects TRBV30 to TRBJ2-1; TRBD1 matches at 7 bases. The CDR3 is made up of 17 amino acids. Germline V gene sequence: CDR1 GTSNPN, CDR2 SVGIG (reference sequence). V lost 4 bases, J lost 0 bases, and 12 bases stayed unmatched. The CDR3: CAWTPGGASSSYNEQFF. DNA of the CDR3: TGTGCCTGGACCCCAGGGGGTGCTAGTTCCTCCTACAATGAGCAGTTCTTC.

This clone has more than one count but fewer than ten. The gene calls are TRBV4-2 and TRBJ1-5; D is unresolved. Trimming stripped 1 base from V and 6 bases from J, with 16 bases between. The CDR3 covers 16 residues. Germline lookup yields CDR1 LGHNA and CDR2 YNFKEQ. The CDR3 nucleotides are TGTGCCAGCAGCCAAGCGGCTGGAGTTGAAGCTCAGCCCCAGCATTTT. The encoded protein is CASSQAAGVEAQPQHF.

This clone was counted a single time. This rearrangement joins TRBV12-3 or TRBV12-4 to TRBJ1-2, with D unclear. The CDR3 runs 12 residues. Between the trimmed V and J ends, which lost 1 base and 8 bases, there was a span of 8 bases. CDR3 protein: CASSLVGFGYTF. The CDR3 nucleotides read TGTGCCAGCAGTTTAGTCGGGTTCGGCTACACCTTC.

The rearrangement links TRBV7-8 to TRBJ2-2; possibly TRBD2 for D (6 bases). The germline V gene has CDR1 SGHVS and CDR2 FQNEAQ. V was clipped by 2 bases and J by 7 bases, with 8 bases between them. This CDR3 is built from 13 residues. The CDR3 sequence is CASSLWEDGELFF. The CDR3 DNA sequence: TGTGCCAGCAGCTTATGGGAGGACGGGGAGCTGTTTTTT.

This sequence joins TRBV5-6 and TRBJ1-4; TRBD1 is a possible D gene (6 bases). Looked up from germline, CDR1 is SGHDT and CDR2 is YYEEEE. The CDR3 spans 15 residues. V gave up 4 bases and J gave up 0 bases, with 10 bases separating them. CDR3 nucleotides: TGTGCCAGCAGCCAACAGGGCGCAACTAATGAAAAACTGTTTTTT. Translating it yields CASSQQGATNEKLFF.

The chain uses TRBV11-2 and TRBJ1-3, with D unresolved. CDR1 and CDR2 (germline): SGHAT, FQNNGV. The germline V and J ends were trimmed by 4 bases and 8 bases, with 9 bases remaining between them. This CDR3 spans 12 amino acids. The CDR3 region is CASSSLRDTIYF. The CDR3 DNA follows: TGTGCCAGCAGCTCACTCCGGGACACCATATATTTT.

This clone is a singleton in its sample. The chain is built from TRBV10-3 and TRBJ1-4, with 7 bases that match TRBD1. This CDR3 is 16 amino acids long. The germline gives CDR1 ENHRY, CDR2 SYGVKD. V was clipped by 0 bases and J by 4 bases; unmatched bases: 5. CDR3 sequence: CAISESGTALNEKLFF. The CDR3 DNA is TGTGCCATCAGTGAGTCTGGGACAGCCCTTAATGAAAAACTGTTTTTT.

CDR3 sequence (DNA): TGTGCCAGCAGTTCGACCGGGTTATACTACGAGCAGTACTTC. It is translated as CASSSTGLYYEQYF. The rearrangement uses TRBV28 and TRBJ2-7; D remains ambiguous. Trimming shortened V by 4 bases and J by 3 bases, and 13 bases separated the two germline ends. Germline-derived CDR1 and CDR2 are MDHEN and SYDVKM. The CDR3 loop spans 14 amino acids.

This clone occurred once. The genes are TRBV20-1 and TRBJ2-7; tentative D call: TRBD1 (5 bases). Per the germline V gene, CDR1 is DFQATT and CDR2 is SNEGSKA (reference sequence). This CDR3 comprises 11 residues. With 6 bases removed from V and 8 bases from J, the gap between germline ends came to 14 bases. For the CDR3, the DNA is TGCAGTGCCTCCTCGACAGATAAGCAGTACTTC. Protein sequence: CSASSTDKQYF.

CDR3 DNA: TGTGCCAGCAGCAGGGGACAGGGGAATGAAAAACTGTTTTTT. Encoded protein: CASSRGQGNEKLFF. V gene TRBV5-8 combines with J gene TRBJ1-4; 10 positions agree with TRBD1. CDR3 length equals 14 residues. With V trimmed by 4 bases and J by 5 bases, 2 bases remained unmatched. From germline, CDR1 is SGHTS and CDR2 YDEGEE.